Below, one T cell receptor beta chain is given with its context. Its antigen remains unknown. The data belong to a study of T cell responses to AZD1222 COVID-19 vaccine. Notes on the study in general: Nearly half of unique spike-specific TCRs reportedly avoided B.1.351 and B.1.1.7 mutated regions. Among those given AZD1222, only six were seropositive at baseline. Dominant CD4 TCR responses targeted spike regions 160-218 and 743-854. Most donors were white British and more were female, and clonal diversity was possibly underestimated.

Germline CDR1 reads MDHEN; CDR2 reads SYDVKM. With 6 bases removed from V and 0 bases from J, the gap between germline ends came to 8 bases. The CDR3 is made up of 13 amino acids. Profiling relied on immunoSEQ multiplex PCR, and the TCRdb table lists in-frame clones only, not all of them. Here the sample spans 95,000 to 110,000 clones, roughly 91% being singletons. This TCR came from an adult in good health. The specimen was peripheral blood, collected on day 0 of AZD1222 vaccination. The rearrangement joins TRBV28 to TRBJ1-2, with D uncertain. CDR3 sequence (DNA): TGTGCCAGCAGATACACGGCTAACTATGGCTACACCTTC. It codes for CASRYTANYGYTF.